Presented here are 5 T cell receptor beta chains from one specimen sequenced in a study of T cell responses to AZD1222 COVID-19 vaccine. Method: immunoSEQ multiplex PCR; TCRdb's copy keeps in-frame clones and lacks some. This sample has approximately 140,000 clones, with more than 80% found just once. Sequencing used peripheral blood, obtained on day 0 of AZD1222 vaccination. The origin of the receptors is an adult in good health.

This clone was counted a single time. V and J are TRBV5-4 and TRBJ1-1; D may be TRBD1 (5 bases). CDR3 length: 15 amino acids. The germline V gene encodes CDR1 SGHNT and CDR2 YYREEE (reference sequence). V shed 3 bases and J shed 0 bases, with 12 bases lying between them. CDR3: CASSSLTVMNTEAFF. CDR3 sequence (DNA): TGTGCCAGCAGCTCTTTGACAGTTATGAACACTGAAGCTTTCTTT.

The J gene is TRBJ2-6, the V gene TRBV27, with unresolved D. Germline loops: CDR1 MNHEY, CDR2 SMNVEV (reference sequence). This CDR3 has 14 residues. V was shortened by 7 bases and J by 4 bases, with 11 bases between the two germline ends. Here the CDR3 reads CASTLHPGANVLTF. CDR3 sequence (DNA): TGTGCCAGCACTCTTCACCCCGGGGCCAACGTCCTGACTTTC.

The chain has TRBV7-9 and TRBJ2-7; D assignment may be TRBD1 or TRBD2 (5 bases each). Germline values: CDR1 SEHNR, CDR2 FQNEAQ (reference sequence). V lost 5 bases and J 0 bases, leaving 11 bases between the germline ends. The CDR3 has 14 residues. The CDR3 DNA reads TGTGCCAGCAGCGGGACCGTTAGCTCCTACGAGCAGTACTTC. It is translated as CASSGTVSSYEQYF.

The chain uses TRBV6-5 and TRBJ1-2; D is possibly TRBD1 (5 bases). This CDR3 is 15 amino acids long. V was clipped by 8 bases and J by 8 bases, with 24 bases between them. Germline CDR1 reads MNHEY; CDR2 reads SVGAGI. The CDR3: CASRLEGAQGRGYTF. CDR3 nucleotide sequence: TGTGCCAGCCGCCTCGAAGGGGCGCAGGGACGGGGCTACACCTTC.

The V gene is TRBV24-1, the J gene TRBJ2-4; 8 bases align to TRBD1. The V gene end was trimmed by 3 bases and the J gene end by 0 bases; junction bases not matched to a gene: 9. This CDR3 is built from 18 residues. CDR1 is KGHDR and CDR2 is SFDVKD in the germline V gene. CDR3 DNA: TGTGCCACCAGTGATGCCAGGGGGCCGAGGGAAGCCAAAAACATTCAGTACTTC. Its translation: CATSDARGPREAKNIQYF.